This T cell receptor (beta chain) was obtained from a study of cytomegalovirus exposure and HLA in healthy donors. Study findings and constraints: Earlier analysis looked at TCR beta V segments, and most were productive about 87% or about 30% of the time. As a later analysis revealed, the rate of TCR association differed by HLA locus, with DRB1 most and HLA-C fewest.

PCR involved 60 Vbeta and 13 Jbeta primers. Libraries were prepared by immunoSEQ multiplex PCR; TCRdb keeps only in-frame clonotypes and omits some of them. The sample gives fewer than 250,000 clones, 80% to 90% of which show up once; approximately 2.8% is in the top ten. Worth noting for this clone: The antigen remains unidentified.

The sample taken for sequencing was PBMCs. This TCR derives from a young man in good health and CMV-seronegative.

CDR3: CASSLGAIQETQYF. The CDR3 DNA is TGTGCCAGCAGTTTAGGGGCCATCCAAGAGACCCAGTACTTC. The chain carries TRBV27 and TRBJ2-5, with a weak D call TRBD1 (5 bases). Germline CDR1 is MNHEY and CDR2 is SMNVEV (reference sequence). V was clipped by 2 bases and J by 1 base, with 8 bases between them. This CDR3 is 14 amino acids long.